These T cell receptor beta chains were read from a single sample in a study of beta chain features in type 1 diabetes. TCRdb's copy holds only in-frame clones and misses some; the assay was immunoSEQ multiplex PCR. The sample comprises more than 300,000 clones, 10% to 15% of which are singletons, and about 0.01% rests with the top ten. Sequences were obtained from naive CD4+ T cells from blood. These receptors originate from a woman in her late teens or twenties with type 1 diabetes. CDR3s include the opening cysteine and the closing phenylalanine or tryptophan. Each record gives: clone size, V gene, D gene, J gene, CDR3 protein, CDR3 DNA. The D gene is left open where the match is weak. Size is stated for part of the rows, as once, few or many counts, or as a class when the clone is expanded.

few	TRBV28	TRBD2	TRBJ2-7	CASIPTSGRVHEQYF	TGTGCCAGCATTCCGACTAGCGGGAGGGTCCACGAGCAGTACTTC
NA	TRBV4-2	TRBD2	TRBJ2-1	CASSQGGLAGRRGVYYEQFF	TGTGCCAGCAGCCAAGGAGGGCTAGCGGGCCGTAGGGGTGTTTACTATGAGCAGTTCTTC
few	TRBV28	NA	TRBJ2-7	CASSPLYEQYF	TGTGCCAGCAGTCCCCTCTACGAGCAGTACTTC
NA	TRBV5-1	TRBD1	TRBJ2-3	CASSPAGTGLFDTQYF	TGCGCCAGCAGCCCGGCCGGGACAGGGCTCTTCGATACGCAGTATTTT
few	TRBV13	NA	TRBJ1-3	CASSFPSSGNTIYF	TGTGCCAGCAGCTTTCCTAGCTCTGGAAACACCATATATTTT
few	TRBV18	TRBD2	TRBJ2-1	CASSPGLADYGQFF	TGTGCCAGCTCACCCGGACTAGCGGATTACGGGCAGTTCTTC
NA	TRBV28	NA	TRBJ1-1	CASSLLTGMNTEAFF	TGTGCCAGCAGTTTGTTGACAGGCATGAACACTGAAGCTTTCTTT
NA	TRBV30	TRBD2	TRBJ2-2	CAWSPSGRTGELFF	TGTGCCTGGAGCCCTAGCGGGAGGACCGGGGAGCTGTTTTTT
few	TRBV5-1	TRBD1	TRBJ2-7	CASSLGDSTYEQYF	TGCGCCAGCAGCTTAGGGGACAGTACCTACGAGCAGTACTTC
NA	TRBV6-1	NA	TRBJ2-3	CASCAGTPTDTQYF	TGTGCCAGCTGCGCGGGGACCCCCACAGATACGCAGTATTTT
NA	TRBV6-6	NA	TRBJ1-2	CASSPRGGYTF	TGTGCCAGCAGCCCCAGGGGTGGCTACACCTTC
NA	TRBV28	TRBD2	TRBJ2-5	CASSGGEAGGGTQYF	TGTGCCAGCTCCGGCGGGGAGGCCGGGGGGGGGACCCAGTACTTC
few	TRBV7-9	NA	TRBJ2-7	CASSQDLTGYEQYF	TGTGCCAGCAGCCAAGACTTGACAGGATACGAGCAGTACTTC
few	TRBV5-4	NA	TRBJ1-5	CASSLRPRVYSNQPQHF	TGTGCCAGCAGCTTGCGGCCCAGGGTGTATAGCAATCAGCCCCAGCATTTT
NA	TRBV7-9	NA	TRBJ1-6	CASKIGGSPLHF	TGTGCCAGCAAAATAGGGGGTTCACCCCTCCACTTT
NA	TRBV4-1	NA	TRBJ1-2	CASSQVEGTNGYTF	TGCGCCAGCAGCCAAGTTGAGGGGACTAATGGCTACACCTTC
NA	TRBV6-4	TRBD2	TRBJ2-1	CASSTGLAGGDEQFF	TGTGCCAGCAGTACTGGACTAGCGGGAGGGGATGAGCAGTTCTTC
NA	TRBV30	TRBD1	TRBJ2-2	CAWRTGGNTGELFF	TGTGCCTGGAGAACAGGGGGGAACACCGGGGAGCTGTTTTTT
NA	TRBV28	NA	TRBJ2-5	CASTAFTGAVETQYF	TGTGCCAGCACCGCTTTTACTGGGGCTGTGGAGACCCAGTACTTC
few	TRBV5-1	NA	TRBJ1-6	CASTQQGEWNSPLHF	TGCGCCAGCACTCAACAGGGAGAGTGGAATTCACCCCTCCACTTT
few	TRBV4-1	TRBD2	TRBJ2-3	CASSQVFSGGGDTQYF	TGCGCCAGCAGCCAAGTCTTTAGCGGGGGCGGGGATACGCAGTATTTT
few	TRBV7-8	TRBD1	TRBJ2-5	CASSPGQVKETQYF	TGTGCCAGCAGCCCCGGACAGGTCAAAGAGACCCAGTACTTC
NA	TRBV11-2	NA	TRBJ1-1	CASSLDLRGPQNEAFF	TGTGCCAGCAGCTTAGATCTACGTGGGCCTCAGAATGAAGCTTTCTTT
NA	TRBV7-9	TRBD2	TRBJ2-3	CASSQTSGGNTQYF	TGTGCCAGCAGCCAGACTAGCGGGGGTAATACGCAGTATTTT
NA	TRBV27	NA	TRBJ2-1	CASSLSLDSSEQFF	TGTGCCAGCAGTTTATCCCTGGACAGCAGTGAGCAGTTCTTC
NA	TRBV28	TRBD1	TRBJ2-2	CASSLALETGGTGELFF	TGTGCCAGCAGTTTAGCGTTGGAGACAGGGGGCACCGGGGAGCTGTTTTTT
NA	TRBV28	TRBD2	TRBJ2-7	CASSSPTSGLYEQYF	TGTGCCAGCAGTAGCCCCACTAGCGGGCTCTACGAGCAGTACTTC
NA	TRBV23-1	TRBD2	TRBJ2-2	CASSQPGGNTGELFF	TGCGCCAGCAGTCAACCGGGGGGGAACACCGGGGAGCTGTTTTTT
NA	TRBV14	NA	TRBJ2-1	CASSLRQDLDEQFF	TGTGCCAGCAGCCTAAGACAGGACCTCGATGAGCAGTTCTTC
NA	TRBV5-6	NA	TRBJ1-6	CASSPGQINSPLHF	TGTGCCAGCAGCCCCGGACAGATTAATTCACCCCTCCACTTT
NA	TRBV9	TRBD1	TRBJ2-5	CASSTGAMFQETQYF	TGTGCCAGTTCGACAGGGGCGATGTTCCAAGAGACCCAGTACTTC
few	TRBV4-1	TRBD1	TRBJ2-5	CASGLTGVETQYF	TGCGCCAGCGGATTGACAGGGGTAGAGACCCAGTACTTC
few	TRBV18	NA	TRBJ2-1	CASSPGGGEQFF	TGTGCCAGCTCACCCGGCGGCGGTGAGCAGTTCTTC
few	TRBV9	NA	TRBJ2-1	CASSVDEELSNEQFF	TGTGCCAGCAGCGTAGACGAGGAGTTAAGCAATGAGCAGTTCTTC
NA	TRBV7-2	NA	TRBJ1-1	CASSFDRWNTEAFF	TGTGCCAGCAGCTTCGACAGGTGGAACACTGAAGCTTTCTTT
NA	TRBV2	NA	TRBJ1-4	CASTTGGNEKLFF	TGTGCCAGCACCACGGGGGGGAATGAAAAACTGTTTTTT
few	TRBV2	NA	TRBJ2-7	CASRRNRETYEQYF	TGTGCCAGCAGGAGAAACAGGGAAACCTACGAGCAGTACTTC
few	TRBV19	TRBD1	TRBJ1-1	CASSIQGVNTEAFF	TGTGCCAGTAGTATTCAGGGGGTGAACACTGAAGCTTTCTTT
few	TRBV9	NA	TRBJ2-6	CASSPTHRVGNSGANVLTF	TGTGCCAGCAGCCCGACCCACAGGGTTGGTAACTCTGGGGCCAACGTCCTGACTTTC
NA	TRBV23-1	TRBD2	TRBJ2-3	CASSQSGLAGGPSTDTQYF	TGCGCCAGCAGTCAATCGGGACTAGCGGGGGGCCCGAGCACAGATACGCAGTATTTT